The subject of this entry is one T cell receptor beta chain. The CDR3 totals 10 residues. Germline assignment: CDR1 SSHAT and CDR2 FNYEAQ (reference sequence). V lost 11 bases to trimming and J lost 5 bases, with 9 bases between them. The data belong to a study of T cell responses to AZD1222 COVID-19 vaccine. Produced via immunoSEQ multiplex PCR; TCRdb's table is partial and in-frame only. This sample has some 130,000 clones, with 75% to 95% found just once. The receptor's source is an adult in good health. The starting material was peripheral blood, obtained on day 0 of AZD1222 vaccination. This chain connects TRBV7-7 to TRBJ1-2; D gene ambiguous. The chain's CDR3 is CARRPYGYTF. For the CDR3, the DNA is TGTGCCCGACGGCCTTATGGCTACACCTTC. Full variable domain (missing parts from reference TRBV7-7 and TRBJ1-2): GAGVSQSPRYKVTKRGQDVTLRCDPISSHATLYWYQQALGQGPEFLTYFNYEAQPDKSGLPSDRFSAERPEGSISTLTIQRTEQRDSAMYRCARRPYGYTFGSGTRLTVV.